One and the same sample provided the 32 T cell receptor beta chains below, sequenced in a study of blood T cell repertoires in COVID-19. Some clones are missing from TCRdb's copy, which holds only in-frame ones; the method was immunoSEQ multiplex PCR. The table has 93,000 or so clones, roughly 87% seen once. The specimen was peripheral blood. These TCRs come from a woman aged 80 or over in a cohort sampled during active COVID-19.

J is TRBJ1-5 and V is TRBV27; 7 nucleotides align to TRBD1. The CDR3 is 18 amino acids. Germline lookup yields CDR1 MNHEY and CDR2 SMNVEV (reference sequence). The V segment lost 6 bases and the J segment 0 bases; nucleotides outside the gene matches: 14. The CDR3 coding sequence is TGTGCCAGCAGCCCGGCGGGACAGTTCAGTTATAGCAATCAGCCCCAGCATTTT. It is translated as CASSPAGQFSYSNQPQHF.

V usage is TRBV5-1 and J usage is TRBJ2-2; TRBD2 might be the D (7 bases). The CDR3 loop spans 16 amino acids. Per germline, CDR1 SGHRS and CDR2 YFSETQ. The germline V and J ends were trimmed by 6 bases and 3 bases, with 18 bases remaining between them. The CDR3 bases are TGCGCCAGCACCCCGTGGGGGGGCCCATACACCGGGGAGCTGTTTTTT. Its protein product is CASTPWGGPYTGELFF.

This chain connects TRBV7-9 to TRBJ1-1; the D gene is possibly TRBD1 (6 bases). CDR1 and CDR2 (germline): SEHNR, FQNEAQ (reference sequence). The ends were cut back, 2 bases at V and 5 bases at J, with 15 bases in the middle. This CDR3 comprises 15 residues. The chain's CDR3 is CASSLQGGVGTEAFF. CDR3 DNA sequence: TGTGCCAGCAGCTTACAAGGGGGGGTCGGAACTGAAGCTTTCTTT.

The chain uses TRBV19 and TRBJ2-5; no definite D call. The CDR3 contains 14 residues. Trimming took 5 bases from V and 4 from J, leaving 14 bases between them. The germline gives CDR1 LNHDA, CDR2 SQIVND (reference sequence). In DNA, the CDR3 is TGTGCCAGTAGTCCCGTATACACGGGAGAGACCCAGTACTTC. It translates to CASSPVYTGETQYF.

J is TRBJ2-7 and V is TRBV7-9, with a weak D call TRBD1 (5 bases). The V end was cut by 8 bases, the J end by 4 bases, with 12 bases between. The CDR3 contains 12 residues. Germline CDR1 SEHNR, CDR2 FQNEAQ (reference sequence). In DNA, the CDR3 is TGTGCCAGCGGAAGGGGCTGGTACGAGCAGTACTTC. Protein product: CASGRGWYEQYF.

This chain connects TRBV6-4 to TRBJ1-2; possible D gene TRBD1, 5 bases. The CDR3 consists of 12 residues. The ends were cut back, 6 bases at V and 6 bases at J, with 11 bases in the middle. Germline-derived CDR1 and CDR2 are MRHNA and SNTAGT. CDR3 protein: CASRGQGNGYTF. DNA of the CDR3: TGTGCCAGCAGGGGGCAGGGAAATGGCTACACCTTC.

The rearrangement joins TRBV20-1 to TRBJ1-1; D not certain. V shed 7 bases and J shed 7 bases, with 10 bases lying between them. CDR1 is DFQATT and CDR2 is SNEGSKA in the germline V gene (reference sequence). This CDR3 contains 10 residues. CDR3 in DNA: TGCAGTGGTTCGGGTATTGAAGCTTTCTTT. Residues: CSGSGIEAFF.

The J gene is TRBJ2-5, the V gene TRBV28; 12 bases map to TRBD1. The CDR3 contains 16 residues. J gave up 4 bases and V 4 bases, and 7 bases lay outside the gene matches. Per germline, CDR1 MDHEN and CDR2 SYDVKM. The chain's CDR3 is CASSSTGTGGGETQYF. The CDR3, as DNA: TGTGCCAGCAGTTCGACCGGGACAGGGGGCGGAGAGACCCAGTACTTC.

V gene TRBV6-5 combines with J gene TRBJ1-1, with D possibly TRBD1 on 6 matching bases. V was pared by 6 bases and J by 3 bases, with 11 bases between. Germline-derived CDR1 and CDR2 are MNHEY and SVGAGI. The CDR3 is made up of 13 amino acids. DNA for the CDR3: TGTGCCAGCAGCACCAGGGGAGACACTGAAGCTTTCTTT. It translates to CASSTRGDTEAFF.

The chain carries TRBV7-9 and TRBJ1-2; D might be TRBD1 (6 bases). The CDR3 is 14 amino acids. V shed 1 base and J shed 10 bases, with 16 bases lying between them. CDR1 SEHNR and CDR2 FQNEAQ come from the germline V gene (reference sequence). The CDR3 protein is CASSLGRTVGAYTF. Here the CDR3 DNA reads TGTGCCAGCAGCTTAGGACGGACAGTAGGTGCCTACACCTTC.

In this sample, this clone turned up once. V and J are TRBV2 and TRBJ1-1; 10 bases are a match to TRBD1. This CDR3 contains 14 residues. CDR1 is SNHLY and CDR2 is FYNNEI in the germline V gene. V trimming: 6 bases; J trimming: 1 base; junction bases outside the gene matches: 2. In DNA form, the CDR3 reads TGTGCCAGCAGGACAGGGGGCGAGAACACTGAAGCTTTCTTT. Its protein product is CASRTGGENTEAFF.

This chain uses TRBV30 with TRBJ1-5; D not certain. This CDR3 is built from 13 residues. The V end lost 0 bases, the J end lost 4 bases, and 7 bases lay between the germline ends. Per the germline V gene, CDR1 is GTSNPN and CDR2 is SVGIG (reference sequence). The CDR3 DNA reads TGTGCCTGGAGTGTCCAGGAAAATCAGCCCCAGCATTTT. This translates into CAWSVQENQPQHF.

V is TRBV19 and J is TRBJ2-3; weak D call: TRBD2 (5 bases). The V gene's germline CDR1 is LNHDA and CDR2 SQIVND (reference sequence). V lost 4 bases and J 0 bases, leaving 14 bases between the germline ends. The CDR3 has 16 amino acids. The CDR3 sequence is CASSTIGDYSTDTQYF. The DNA for the CDR3 is TGTGCCAGTAGTACCATTGGAGACTACAGCACAGATACGCAGTATTTT. Together with reference TRBV19 and TRBJ2-3, the CDR3 gives the full variable domain: DGGITQSPKYLFRKEGQNVTLSCEQNLNHDAMYWYRQDPGQGLRLIYYSQIVNDFQKGDIAEGYSVSREKKESFPLTVTSAQKNPTAFYLCASSTIGDYSTDTQYFGPGTRLTVL.

The chain uses TRBV7-9 and TRBJ2-3; 9 bases are a match to TRBD2. The length of the CDR3 is 15 residues. The V gene end was trimmed by 0 bases and the J gene end by 4 bases; junction bases not matched to a gene: 2. CDR1 and CDR2 (germline): SEHNR, FQNEAQ (reference sequence). This CDR3 reads CASSLAPSGADTQYF. The CDR3 coding sequence is TGTGCCAGCAGCTTAGCTCCTAGCGGGGCAGATACGCAGTATTTT.

The J gene is TRBJ1-2, the V gene TRBV6-4; the match to TRBD1 covers 8 bases. This CDR3 contains 15 residues. Unmatched junction bases numbered 6, after V lost 0 bases and J lost 6 bases. In germline, CDR1 is MRHNA, CDR2 SNTAGT. CDR3 sequence: CASSDSSDRVNGYTF. The CDR3 nucleotides read TGTGCCAGCAGTGACTCCTCGGACAGGGTCAATGGCTACACCTTC.

The chain is built from TRBV21-1 and TRBJ2-7; TRBD1 is the table's D call, not checked against the DNA. TRBV21-1 is designated a pseudogene. This CDR3 contains 15 residues. Written as DNA, the CDR3 is TGTGCCAGCAGCAAAGCTGAGGCAGGGGCCTACGAGCAGTACTTC. Translating gives CASSKAEAGAYEQYF.

This clone was recorded once. This rearrangement joins TRBV18 to TRBJ1-5, with D perhaps TRBD1 (6 bases). The length of the CDR3 is 13 residues. The germline V and J ends were trimmed by 6 bases and 6 bases, with 12 bases remaining between them. Germline CDR1 and CDR2: KGHSH and LQKENI. Written as DNA, the CDR3 is TGTGCCAGCTCGTCAGGGGAAGGTCAGCCCCAGCATTTT. Translation: CASSSGEGQPQHF.

Notes on this clone: Other DNA sequences in this specimen translate into the identical CDR3. This sequence joins TRBV14 and TRBJ2-1, with a weak D call TRBD2 (5 bases). CDR3 length: 14 amino acids. V lost 0 bases and J lost 4, with 7 bases in between. Germline loops: CDR1 SGHDN, CDR2 FVKESK. CDR3 DNA sequence: TGTGCCAGCAGCCAAGATGGGAGATACAATGAGCAGTTCTTC. Protein product: CASSQDGRYNEQFF.

CDR3 protein: CASSQDPLFTDTQYF. CDR3 in DNA: TGCGCCAGCAGCCAAGACCCACTATTTACAGATACGCAGTATTTT. This sequence joins TRBV4-1 and TRBJ2-3; no reliable D call. From germline, CDR1 is MGHRA and CDR2 YSYEKL. The CDR3 has 15 residues. The ends were cut back, 0 bases at V and 3 bases at J, with 10 bases in the middle.

V and J are TRBV25-1 and TRBJ1-2; TRBD1 aligns across 8 bases. This CDR3 is 14 amino acids long. Germline V gene lookup returns CDR1 MGHDK and CDR2 SYGVNS. Trimming cost V 6 bases and J 4 bases; bases outside gene matches: 7. CDR3 DNA sequence: TGTGCCAGCAGATCCACTGACAGGGGCTATGGCTACACCTTC. Its protein product is CASRSTDRGYGYTF.

V and J are TRBV3-1 (or the pseudogene TRBV3-2) and TRBJ2-2, with a weak D call TRBD2 (6 bases). Germline V lookup: CDR1 LGHDT, CDR2 YNNKEL (reference sequence). The CDR3 runs to 15 residues. V dropped 4 bases and J dropped 0 bases, with 9 bases sitting between them. CDR3 coding DNA: TGTGCCAGCAGCCGAGCGGGCTCGAACACCGGGGAGCTGTTTTTT. Amino acid sequence: CASSRAGSNTGELFF.

V usage is TRBV6-1 and J usage is TRBJ1-5; 7 bases are a match to TRBD1. V lost 4 bases and J lost 0; bases outside the gene matches: 12. Germline CDR1 reads MNHNS; CDR2 reads SASEGT. The CDR3 is 18 amino acids. The DNA for the CDR3 is TGTGCCAGCAGTGGGGGTTTTGGGACAGTCCCTAGCAATCAGCCCCAGCATTTT. The encoded protein is CASSGGFGTVPSNQPQHF.

The chain combines TRBV28 with TRBJ1-4, with D uncertain. This CDR3 contains 14 residues. Deletions cut 2 bases from V and 4 bases from J, with 8 bases between. Germline V CDR1 and CDR2: MDHEN, SYDVKM. CDR3 nucleotide sequence: TGTGCCAGCAGTTTAACCGGAGGTAATGAAAAACTGTTTTTT. Translation gives CASSLTGGNEKLFF.

This rearrangement joins TRBV5-6 to TRBJ2-3; TRBD2 aligns across 9 bases. V trimming: 3 bases; J trimming: 6 bases; junction bases outside the gene matches: 5. The CDR3 is made up of 14 amino acids. Germline-derived CDR1 and CDR2 are SGHDT and YYEEEE. CDR3 residues: CASSSIAGADTQYF. The CDR3 DNA follows: TGTGCCAGCAGCTCTATAGCGGGAGCTGATACGCAGTATTTT. The whole variable domain, filled in from reference TRBV5-6 and TRBJ2-3, reads DAGVTQSPTHLIKTRGQQVTLRCSPKSGHDTVSWYQQALGQGPQFIFQYYEEEERQRGNFPDRFSGHQFPNYSSELNVNALLLGDSALYLCASSSIAGADTQYFGPGTRLTVL.

This chain joins TRBV12-3 or TRBV12-4 and TRBJ1-5; the D gene is possibly TRBD1 (5 bases). CDR3 length: 12 residues. Trimming removed 7 bases from V and 2 bases from J, with 6 bases in between. DNA for the CDR3: TGTGCCAGCAAACAGGGCAATCAGCCCCAGCATTTT. It translates to CASKQGNQPQHF.

This clone was counted between two and nine times. This rearrangement joins TRBV5-1 to TRBJ1-2, with D possibly TRBD1 on 6 matching bases. The V end was cut by 0 bases, the J end by 4 bases, with 10 bases between. This CDR3 has 14 residues. Germline loops: CDR1 SGHRS, CDR2 YFSETQ. The CDR3 sequence: CASSLADRPYGYTF. CDR3 DNA: TGCGCCAGCAGCTTGGCCGACAGGCCCTATGGCTACACCTTC.

This sequence joins TRBV7-3 and TRBJ1-1; a possible D gene is TRBD1 (6 bases). The CDR3 extends over 13 amino acids. Trimming pared 3 bases from V and 7 bases from J, leaving 12 bases between. In germline, CDR1 is SGHTA, CDR2 FQGTGA. The DNA for the CDR3 is TGTGCCAGCAGCTTTCAACAGGGAGTTGAAGCTTTCTTT. Translating gives CASSFQQGVEAFF.

V is TRBV19 and J is TRBJ2-5, with 9 bases lining up with TRBD2. Germline CDR1 LNHDA, CDR2 SQIVND (reference sequence). This CDR3 is 17 amino acids long. The J segment lost 4 bases and the V segment lost 6 bases, leaving 15 bases of the junction unmatched. CDR3 sequence reads: CASSPVGLASSGETQYF. The CDR3 bases are TGTGCCAGTAGCCCTGTGGGACTAGCATCCTCTGGAGAGACCCAGTACTTC.

The chain uses TRBV19 and TRBJ2-7, with a possible D match to TRBD1 (6 bases). The V gene's germline CDR1 is LNHDA and CDR2 SQIVND (reference sequence). Trimming took off 5 bases at V and 0 bases at J, with 20 bases between the two ends. The CDR3 spans 17 residues. CDR3 loop: CASSSRSTGQGSYEQYF. The CDR3 nucleotides read TGTGCCAGTAGTTCCCGCTCGACAGGTCAAGGCTCCTACGAGCAGTACTTC.

The rearrangement uses TRBV5-1 and TRBJ2-2; TRBD1 matches 11 bases. The V gene's germline CDR1 is SGHRS and CDR2 YFSETQ. The CDR3 is made up of 17 amino acids. J was trimmed by 5 bases and V by 4 bases; bases with no gene match: 10. The CDR3, as DNA: TGCGCCAGCAGCCCGAGTCCCGGGACAGGGGGAACCGGGGAGCTGTTTTTT. Its protein product is CASSPSPGTGGTGELFF.

This clone was detected only once. The CDR3 sequence: CASSLWGQYEQYF. CDR3 DNA sequence: TGTGCCAGCAGTTTATGGGGACAATACGAGCAGTACTTC. The rearrangement joins TRBV27 to TRBJ2-7; D might be TRBD1 (6 bases). Trimming removed 1 base from V and 4 bases from J, with 8 bases in between. The CDR3 extends over 13 amino acids. In germline, CDR1 is MNHEY, CDR2 SMNVEV (reference sequence).

This clone appeared a single time. The rearrangement links TRBV15 to TRBJ2-1, with 8 bases identical to TRBD2. Germline V gives CDR1 LNHNV, CDR2 YYDKDF (reference sequence). CDR3 size: 17 residues. V dropped 2 bases and J dropped 0; count of bases not matched to a gene: 6. In DNA, the CDR3 is TGTGCCACCAGCAGACCGGGGGGGGCCCCCTCCTACAATGAGCAGTTCTTC. Protein sequence: CATSRPGGAPSYNEQFF.